The subject of this entry is one TCR beta chain. This clonotype was counted only a few times. The antigen it binds to is not known. Base-call qualities are not available, and no considerably larger clone is one nucleotide away. Stable Graves' hyperthyroidism was defined as no progression to ophthalmopathy during 18 months of follow-up. The hyperthyroidism patients were between 18 and 65 years old and newly diagnosed, with a disease duration of less than 2 months. Exclusion was applied to patients with uncontrolled infections, other autoimmune diseases, pregnancy or lactation. Diagnoses were established on the basis of clinical symptoms, serum thyroxine and TRAb, thyroid ultrasound, and orbital computed tomography. PBMCs were separated from roughly 10 ml of fresh peripheral blood using Ficoll-Paque density gradient centrifugation. Total RNA was extracted using Trizol reagent, and RNA quality was assessed on an Agilent 2100 Bioanalyzer.

This entry belongs to a study of T cells in Graves' hyperthyroidism and ophthalmopathy (dated by TCRdb to about 2019). At the level of the whole study: Peripheral blood was collected at initial diagnosis, before any treatment. To identify distinguishing TCR V-J signatures, a discovery cohort of around 100 patients was used, comprising 40 to 45 with Graves' ophthalmopathy and approximately 58 with stable Graves' hyperthyroidism. Prospective prediction of ophthalmopathy was tested in an independent validation cohort consisting of 18 to 20 hyperthyroidism patients and approximately 16 patients who later progressed to ophthalmopathy. The 90 or so discovery patients were randomly split 7:3 into training and test sets. In addition, the study compared T-cell repertoires in thyroid tissue and in blood from roughly six Graves' hyperthyroidism patients. Following sampling, methimazole starting at 30 mg daily was given to hyperthyroidism patients, and high-dose intravenous methylprednisolone was given to ophthalmopathy patients. TCR Vbeta CDR3 sequencing of 120 to 150 peripheral blood samples (roughly 41 ophthalmopathy, 75 to 85 hyperthyroidism and some 17 progressor patients) is reported in the paper.

TCR beta CDR3 regions were amplified from RNA transcripts. For the first round of RT-PCR on the TCR CDR3, the HTBI primer set was used together with the Qiagen OneStep RT-PCR kit. A second multiplex PCR round built the libraries, followed by size selection and purification. Libraries were sequenced paired-end with 100 bp reads on an Illumina HiSeq2000. The authors processed their data as follows. Raw data were processed with SOAPnuke, discarding reads with adapters, uncalled bases, mean Phred below 15, or no exact constant-primer or identifier match. High-quality paired reads were merged with COPE v1.2.5, and unique nucleotide sequences were defined as clonotypes. MiTCR v1.1 was used to align clonotypes to the IMGT TRBV, TRBD and TRBJ reference segments. Only V-J combinations with frequency above 0.0001, covering roughly 99% of repertoires, were analysed. A TCS score was defined as the ratio of F50 (clonal expansion) to E x V (chaos), with BLOSUM62-based TCRdist applied between CDR3 peptides within each V-J. Welch's t-statistics and random forest reduced 514 V-J features to fewer than 15, which were used in a naive Bayes classifier (R e1071). The Morisita-Horn index was used to measure how similar the thyroid and blood repertoires were. In TCRdb, the public reads were trimmed at Q25 with fastp and aligned with MiXCR, with productive beta chains retained. Merged by CDR3 protein, the rows form single entries marked with the most common genes and DNA. TCRdb, rather than the study authors, made the V and J calls. The sample table records hundreds of thousands of distinct CDR3 sequences; roughly a third of these occur just once. The ten largest clonotypes hold around 30% of the sample.

Results and caveats for the whole study, not just this receptor: In validation, the model predicted progression to ophthalmopathy a median of roughly 6.5 months before onset, with approximately 68% sensitivity and about 75% specificity. Ophthalmopathy was separated from stable hyperthyroidism by a 13 V-J signature model, with approximately 85% sensitivity and around 81% specificity obtained in cross-validation and 80%/75% obtained in testing. Most expanded thyroid clonotypes (frequency above 0.001) were also detected in blood, a finding suggesting that blood repertoires may reflect thyroid immune responses. No statistical method was used to set the sample size in advance, and investigators knew the group allocation.

The CDR3 runs 14 residues from the cysteine to the phenylalanine. Only CDR3 DNA is held: 42 bases, read in frame from base 1. The germline V gene specifies MRHNA as CDR1 and SNTAGT as CDR2. The junction shows trimming of 5 bases on V and 6 bases on J, and the gene matches do not reach 4 bases of it. This TCR came from a middle-aged woman with Graves' hyperthyroidism. Material for sequencing was blood. Rearrangement joined TRBV6-4 to TRBJ2-2, with TRBD1 identical over 9 junction bases. At the DNA level, the sequence is TGTGCCAGCAGTCGGACAGGGGAGGCCGGGGAGCTGTTTTTT. Its protein product is CASSRTGEAGELFF.